This TCR beta chain derives from a study of early T cells in non-severe SARS-CoV-2 infection. The sample holds many counts of this clonotype. TCRdb reprocessed the 5' RACE reads with MiXCR, giving one entry per CDR3 protein. The sample carries approximately 32,000 distinct CDR3 sequences, 4% to 5% recorded once. CDR1 and CDR2 from the germline V gene are LGHNT and FRNRAP. Unmatched junction bases numbered 8, after V lost 7 bases and J lost 3 bases. CDR3 length: 15 amino acids. The sequencing input was whole blood. The receptor was isolated from an adult who was a healthcare worker with PCR-confirmed SARS-CoV-2 infection or an uninfected control (not recorded which). This rearrangement joins TRBV12-5 to TRBJ1-1; 10 bases agree with TRBD1. This CDR3 is CASAVTGGLDTEAFF. CDR3 nucleotides: TGTGCTAGTGCCGTGACAGGGGGCCTCGACACTGAAGCTTTCTTT. Based on the CDR3 plus reference TRBV12-5 and TRBJ1-1, the full variable domain is DARVTQTPRHKVTEMGQEVTMRCQPILGHNTVFWYRQTMMQGLELLAYFRNRAPLDDSGMPKDRFSAEMPDATLATLKIQPSEPRDSAVYFCASAVTGGLDTEAFFGQGTRLTVV.